These 21 T cell receptor beta chains share one sample of origin, sequenced in a study of blood T cells in healthy people across ages. The authors ran a second PCR of roughly 6 to 12 cycles using a sample-barcoded 5' primer and a J-beta primer mix. TCRdb called the 5' RACE reads again in MiXCR, with one record for every CDR3 protein. The sample gives 1.5 million to 2 million distinct CDR3 sequences, under 30% of which show up once; 7.7% is in the top ten. The sequenced sample was blood. These receptors came from a woman between 25 and 40 years old in good health.

The chain carries TRBV5-4 and TRBJ2-1; D possibly matches TRBD1 or TRBD2 (6 bases each). This CDR3 is built from 17 residues. Between the trimmed V and J ends, which lost 4 bases and 2 bases, there was a span of 19 bases. Germline loops: CDR1 SGHNT, CDR2 YYREEE (reference sequence). The CDR3 reads CASSRTSGAATYNEQFF. Written as DNA, the CDR3 is TGTGCCAGCAGCCGGACTTCGGGGGCCGCGACCTACAATGAGCAGTTCTTC.

J is TRBJ2-1 and V is TRBV24-1, with D possibly being TRBD1 (7 bases). Germline-derived CDR1 and CDR2 are KGHDR and SFDVKD. Trimming removed 10 bases at V and 8 bases at J, with 17 bases between. This CDR3 comprises 13 residues. DNA of the CDR3: TGTGCCACTGGGGGGACAGTCGGTGATGAGCAGTTCTTC. It yields the protein CATGGTVGDEQFF.

This clonotype occurred many times. The chain joins TRBV9 to TRBJ2-7; unclear D gene. The CDR3 spans 14 residues. The V and J ends lost 0 bases and 6 bases respectively, with 13 bases between them. The germline CDR1 and CDR2 sequences are SGDLS and YYNGEE. CDR3 DNA: TGTGCCAGCAGCGTAGCCGCTCAAAAAGGCGAGCAGTACTTC. Its translation is CASSVAAQKGEQYF.

This clonotype showed up just a few times. This chain joins TRBV9 and TRBJ2-3; no clear D gene. The V gene lost 0 bases and the J gene lost 2 bases, with 7 bases spanning the gap. Germline V gene lookup returns CDR1 SGDLS and CDR2 YYNGEE. This CDR3 region has 14 residues. The CDR3 region has the DNA TGTGCCAGCAGCGTAGAGCCTTTCACAGATACGCAGTATTTT. This gives the protein CASSVEPFTDTQYF.

The chain combines TRBV24-1 with TRBJ1-5; 7 nucleotides match TRBD1. With V trimmed by 6 bases and J by 3 bases, 4 bases remained unmatched. Germline V gene lookup returns CDR1 KGHDR and CDR2 SFDVKD. CDR3 length: 14 residues. The DNA for the CDR3 is TGTGCCACCAGTTCAGGGGGAAACAATCAGCCCCAGCATTTT. Translation gives CATSSGGNNQPQHF.

The sample holds many counts of this clonotype. The genes are TRBV10-3 and TRBJ1-2; weak D call: TRBD1 (5 bases). Germline V lookup: CDR1 ENHRY, CDR2 SYGVKD. V gave up 6 bases and J gave up 4 bases, with 12 bases separating them. CDR3 length: 13 residues. Here the CDR3 DNA reads TGTGCCATCAGAGCGACAGATTCCTATGGCTACACCTTC. Translating gives CAIRATDSYGYTF.

This clonotype appeared a few times. The genes are TRBV12-5 and TRBJ2-7; D remains unclear. Germline V gives CDR1 LGHNT, CDR2 FRNRAP. Trimming removed 2 bases at V and 2 bases at J, with 7 bases between. CDR3 length: 13 amino acids. The CDR3 protein is CASGLMSAYEQYF. Written as DNA, the CDR3 is TGTGCTAGTGGTTTGATGTCGGCCTACGAGCAGTACTTC.

This clonotype was detected many times. The V call is TRBV27, the J call TRBJ2-7; 7 bases align to TRBD1. The germline CDR1 and CDR2 sequences are MNHEY and SMNVEV (reference sequence). This CDR3 spans 14 amino acids. The ends lost 5 bases at V and 5 bases at J; junction bases unmatched: 9. CDR3 region: CASSRRTGWDEQYF. The CDR3 DNA follows: TGTGCCAGCAGTCGACGGACAGGTTGGGACGAGCAGTACTTC.

At least ten counts were recorded for this clonotype. The chain uses TRBV10-3 and TRBJ2-1, with D possibly matching TRBD2 (6 bases). The CDR3 length is 13 residues. In germline, CDR1 is ENHRY, CDR2 SYGVKD. Trimming took 6 bases from V and 8 from J, leaving 14 bases between them. CDR3 sequence: CAISLPGLHEQFF. In DNA form, the CDR3 reads TGTGCCATCAGCCTCCCGGGACTCCATGAGCAGTTCTTC.

This chain uses TRBV27 with TRBJ2-5; 10 positions agree with TRBD2. Germline-derived CDR1 and CDR2 are MNHEY and SMNVEV (reference sequence). Trimming at V came to 9 bases and at J to 7 bases, leaving 5 bases not matched to a gene. There are 12 residues in the CDR3. The CDR3 sequence is CASSGGFWTQYF. The CDR3 DNA reads as TGTGCCAGTAGCGGGGGGTTTTGGACCCAGTACTTC.

The CDR3 here is CASSLDAGTTDTQYF. Here the CDR3 DNA reads TGTGCCAGCAGTTTAGACGCAGGGACCACAGATACGCAGTATTTT. The chain is built from TRBV12-3 or TRBV12-4 and TRBJ2-3, with D perhaps assigned TRBD1 or TRBD2 (5 bases each). Trimming removed 1 base from V and 2 bases from J, with 10 bases in between. This CDR3 has 15 amino acids.

Regarding this clonotype: Relative to the germline gene, one junction end is altered; a read error may explain this. V is TRBV5-1 and J is TRBJ1-6, with a weak D call TRBD1 (6 bases). The CDR3 has 15 amino acids. Germline V gene sequence: CDR1 SGHRS, CDR2 YFSETQ. The CDR3 reads CASSSDGQGHSSLHF. Here the CDR3 DNA reads TGCGCCAGCAGCTCGGACGGTCAGGGGCATTCATCCCTCCACTTT.

This clonotype was seen a few times. The rearrangement joins TRBV11-2 to TRBJ2-3; 8 bases agree with TRBD1. The germline V gene encodes CDR1 SGHAT and CDR2 FQNNGV. The CDR3 has 16 residues. J gave up 2 bases and V 5 bases, and 9 bases lay outside the gene matches. The CDR3 coding sequence is TGTGCCAGCAGCCCCGGACAGGGCATCTTCACAGATACGCAGTATTTT. Encoded protein: CASSPGQGIFTDTQYF.

The rearrangement links TRBV12-3 or TRBV12-4 to TRBJ1-2; no clear D gene. V lost 6 bases and J lost 5, with 19 bases in between. The CDR3 extends over 15 amino acids. The CDR3, as DNA: TGTGCCAGCAGGGCCCCCGGAGTCTTAAAATATGGCTACACCTTC. Translation: CASRAPGVLKYGYTF.

This clonotype was counted only a few times. The chain couples TRBV7-2 to TRBJ2-7, with TRBD1 as a possible D gene (6 bases). The CDR3 has 16 amino acids. The germline V and J ends were trimmed by 2 bases and 4 bases, with 18 bases remaining between them. CDR1 and CDR2 (germline): SGHTA, FQGNSA. Here the CDR3 DNA reads TGTGCCAGCAGCTTATTTCATAGGGGGAATTGGTACGAGCAGTACTTC. As protein: CASSLFHRGNWYEQYF.

The V and J genes are TRBV4-1 and TRBJ2-7; 12 nucleotides match TRBD1. The germline V gene has CDR1 MGHRA and CDR2 YSYEKL. The CDR3 length is 16 residues. V gave up 8 bases and J gave up 7 bases; unmatched junction bases: 15. CDR3 in DNA: TGCGCCAGCGGCGAGACCCGGGACAGGGGGCTGGGGGAGCAGTACTTC. Translated: CASGETRDRGLGEQYF.

This clonotype was counted many times. The rearrangement joins TRBV29-1 to TRBJ2-1; 10 bases are shared with TRBD2. This CDR3 has 15 amino acids. Trimming cost V 4 bases and J 5 bases; bases outside gene matches: 8. The germline CDR1 and CDR2 sequences are SQVTM and ANQGSEA. CDR3 in DNA: TGCAGCGTTGCCCACCTAGCGGGAGTCGACAATGAGCAGTTCTTC. The encoded protein is CSVAHLAGVDNEQFF.

This clonotype came up a few times. The rearrangement joins TRBV12-3 or TRBV12-4 to TRBJ1-2; perhaps TRBD1 as D (5 bases). The CDR3 has 12 amino acids. V lost 6 bases and J lost 6, with 11 bases in between. The CDR3 region has the DNA TGTGCCAGCAGCGACCAGGGTAATGGCTACACCTTC. It codes for CASSDQGNGYTF.

Here the CDR3 DNA reads TGTGCCAGCAGCCCCCGGCAGGGGGCGAGAGGGAATTCACCCCTCCACTTT. Translating gives CASSPRQGARGNSPLHF. The rearrangement links TRBV7-9 to TRBJ1-6, with 8 positions matching TRBD1. CDR3 length equals 17 residues. The V gene's germline CDR1 is SEHNR and CDR2 FQNEAQ (reference sequence). The V gene end was trimmed by 5 bases and the J gene end by 7 bases; junction bases not matched to a gene: 13.

This clonotype has a handful of counts. The CDR3 loop reads CASNERGSNEKLFF. DNA for the CDR3: TGTGCCAGCAATGAGCGAGGGTCTAATGAAAAACTGTTTTTT. The gene calls are TRBV2 and TRBJ1-4; D is unclear. With 7 bases removed from V and 3 bases from J, the gap between germline ends came to 12 bases. The CDR3 is 14 amino acids. Per germline, CDR1 SNHLY and CDR2 FYNNEI.

The chain is built from TRBV16 and TRBJ1-1; D may be TRBD1 (5 bases). The CDR3 contains 14 residues. V lost 3 bases to trimming and J lost 3 bases, with 11 bases between them. Germline CDR1 and CDR2: KGHSY and FQNENV. The CDR3 sequence: CASSQGDSDTEAFF. The CDR3 region has the DNA TGTGCCAGCAGCCAGGGGGACTCAGACACTGAAGCTTTCTTT.